Listed below are T cell receptor beta chains from one sample, sequenced in a study of blood T cell repertoires in COVID-19. Assay used: immunoSEQ multiplex PCR; TCRdb lists only in-frame clones, some missing. The data show over 130,000 clones, around 83% seen once. Sequencing was performed on peripheral blood. Receptors were obtained from a woman older than 75 with acute or convalescent COVID-19. CDR3s include the opening cysteine and the closing phenylalanine or tryptophan. The order of the fields is CDR3 length, clone size, D gene, V gene, J gene, CDR3 protein, CDR3 DNA. The D gene is left open where the match is weak. Only part of the rows carry a size: once, few, many, or a class if the clone is expanded.

length: 13
size: -
D: -
V: TRBV5-1
J: TRBJ1-6
CDR3: CASSPEQYSPLHF
DNA: TGCGCCAGCAGCCCCGAACAGTACTCACCCCTCCACTTT

length: 12
size: -
D: TRBD2
V: TRBV6-5
J: TRBJ2-7
CDR3: CASMRGGYEQYF
DNA: TGTGCCAGCATGCGGGGGGGGTACGAGCAGTACTTC

length: 14
size: -
D: -
V: TRBV5-1
J: TRBJ1-2
CDR3: CASSPPTDNYGYTF
DNA: TGCGCCAGCAGCCCCCCGACAGATAACTATGGCTACACCTTC

length: 17
size: -
D: -
V: TRBV6-1
J: TRBJ2-7
CDR3: CASSEELAGGVAYEQYF
DNA: TGTGCCAGCAGTGAAGAACTGGCGGGTGGGGTGGCCTACGAGCAGTACTTC

length: 14
size: -
D: -
V: TRBV2
J: TRBJ2-7
CDR3: CASSDGIASYEQYF
DNA: TGTGCCAGCAGTGATGGTATCGCCAGCTACGAGCAGTACTTC

length: 11
size: -
D: -
V: TRBV2
J: TRBJ1-2
CDR3: CASRGDSGYTF
DNA: TGTGCCAGCAGGGGAGACTCTGGCTACACCTTC

length: 15
size: few
D: TRBD1
V: TRBV19
J: TRBJ1-2
CDR3: CASSPIQGAKYGYTF
DNA: TGTGCCAGTAGTCCGATACAGGGGGCAAAGTATGGCTACACCTTC

length: 18
size: once
D: -
V: TRBV12-5
J: TRBJ2-1
CDR3: CASGLDPPHGSSYNEQFF
DNA: TGTGCTAGTGGTTTGGATCCACCCCACGGGAGCTCCTACAATGAGCAGTTCTTC

length: 13
size: -
D: -
V: TRBV7-9
J: TRBJ1-2
CDR3: CASSSRREGGYTF
DNA: TGTGCCAGCAGCTCCCGCCGGGAAGGGGGCTACACCTTC

length: 13
size: -
D: -
V: TRBV5-6
J: TRBJ1-3
CDR3: CASSLIAGNTIYF
DNA: TGTGCCAGCAGCTTGATCGCTGGAAACACCATATATTTT

length: 12
size: -
D: -
V: TRBV28
J: TRBJ2-7
CDR3: CASNYEGYEQYF
DNA: TGTGCCAGCAACTATGAGGGTTACGAGCAGTACTTC

length: 17
size: few
D: -
V: TRBV9
J: TRBJ2-2
CDR3: CASSPNTGFFRAGELFF
DNA: TGTGCCAGCAGCCCCAATACAGGGTTTTTTAGGGCCGGGGAGCTGTTTTTT

length: 15
size: -
D: -
V: TRBV27
J: TRBJ2-1
CDR3: CASSLGGGAGNEQFF
DNA: TGTGCCAGCAGTTTAGGTGGGGGGGCGGGAAATGAGCAGTTCTTC

length: 12
size: once
D: -
V: TRBV30
J: TRBJ2-2
CDR3: CAWTKHTGELFF
DNA: TGTGCCTGGACCAAGCACACCGGGGAGCTGTTTTTT

length: 18
size: -
D: TRBD1
V: TRBV4-1
J: TRBJ1-1
CDR3: CASSRFGETGGRRTEAFF
DNA: TGCGCCAGCAGCCGCTTTGGAGAAACAGGGGGCCGTCGCACTGAAGCTTTCTTT

length: 14
size: -
D: TRBD1
V: TRBV27
J: TRBJ2-7
CDR3: CASRGRDRPYEQYF
DNA: TGTGCCAGCAGGGGCCGGGACAGGCCCTACGAGCAGTACTTC

length: 16
size: -
D: -
V: TRBV3-1/TRBV3-2
J: TRBJ2-3
CDR3: CASSQAADSNTDTQYF
DNA: TGTGCCAGCAGCCAAGCCGCCGACTCCAACACAGATACGCAGTATTTT

length: 13
size: -
D: TRBD1
V: TRBV24-1
J: TRBJ1-2
CDR3: CATSAGGNYGYTF
DNA: TGTGCCACCAGTGCAGGGGGAAACTATGGCTACACCTTC

length: 13
size: -
D: TRBD1
V: TRBV7-9
J: TRBJ1-2
CDR3: CASSSGQIYGYTF
DNA: TGTGCCAGCAGCTCGGGACAGATTTATGGCTACACCTTC

length: 14
size: -
D: TRBD1
V: TRBV10-2
J: TRBJ2-5
CDR3: CASSVGQDQETQYF
DNA: TGCGCCAGCAGCGTCGGACAGGACCAAGAGACCCAGTACTTC

length: 15
size: once
D: -
V: TRBV28
J: TRBJ2-7
CDR3: CASSPAQSRLYEQYF
DNA: TGTGCCAGCAGCCCCGCCCAGTCCCGACTTTACGAGCAGTACTTC

length: 14
size: -
D: -
V: TRBV28
J: TRBJ2-5
CDR3: CASSLSGLQETQYF
DNA: TGTGCCAGCAGTTTAAGCGGGTTACAAGAGACCCAGTACTTC

length: 18
size: -
D: TRBD2
V: TRBV5-1
J: TRBJ2-3
CDR3: CASSLSYLERETQDTQYF
DNA: TGCGCCAGCAGCTTGTCCTATCTAGAGCGGGAGACCCAAGATACGCAGTATTTT

length: 15
size: -
D: -
V: TRBV5-4
J: TRBJ1-2
CDR3: CASSQKAGANYGYTF
DNA: TGTGCCAGCAGCCAAAAAGCGGGGGCTAACTATGGCTACACCTTC

length: 14
size: -
D: -
V: TRBV2
J: TRBJ2-3
CDR3: CASAPHLAGDTQYF
DNA: TGTGCCAGCGCTCCCCACCTGGCTGGAGATACGCAGTATTTT

length: 13
size: -
D: -
V: TRBV14
J: TRBJ1-1
CDR3: CASSQEEHTEAFF
DNA: TGTGCCAGCAGCCAAGAAGAACATACTGAAGCTTTCTTT

length: 17
size: -
D: TRBD2
V: TRBV7-9
J: TRBJ2-3
CDR3: CASSLEGTSGTTDTQYF
DNA: TGTGCCAGCAGCTTAGAGGGGACTAGCGGGACCACAGATACGCAGTATTTT

length: 15
size: -
D: -
V: TRBV27
J: TRBJ1-2
CDR3: CASSLSQWGHYGYTF
DNA: TGTGCCAGCAGTTTATCGCAGTGGGGGCACTATGGCTACACCTTC

length: 14
size: -
D: TRBD2
V: TRBV24-1
J: TRBJ2-1
CDR3: CATRSGVPYNEQFF
DNA: TGTGCCACCAGGAGCGGGGTTCCCTACAATGAGCAGTTCTTC

length: 20
size: few
D: -
V: TRBV10-1
J: TRBJ2-7
CDR3: CASSDGTGYMVAGNSYEQYF
DNA: TGCGCCAGCAGTGACGGGACAGGGTATATGGTAGCGGGAAACTCCTACGAGCAGTACTTC

length: 14
size: -
D: -
V: TRBV5-6
J: TRBJ1-2
CDR3: CASSLYNLNYGYTF
DNA: TGTGCCAGCAGCTTGTACAACCTTAACTATGGCTACACCTTC

length: 15
size: -
D: -
V: TRBV5-1
J: TRBJ2-7
CDR3: CASSPVSVGLYEQYF
DNA: TGCGCCAGCAGCCCAGTCTCTGTGGGGCTCTACGAGCAGTACTTC

length: 14
size: -
D: -
V: TRBV27
J: TRBJ2-1
CDR3: CASSLHPRTAEQFF
DNA: TGTGCCAGCAGTCTCCATCCACGGACAGCCGAGCAGTTCTTC

length: 17
size: few
D: TRBD1
V: TRBV28
J: TRBJ1-1
CDR3: CASSPWRAGGPNTEAFF
DNA: TGTGCCAGCAGTCCCTGGCGGGCAGGGGGCCCCAACACTGAAGCTTTCTTT

length: 15
size: -
D: -
V: TRBV28
J: TRBJ1-5
CDR3: CASSLYYRGNQPQHF
DNA: TGTGCCAGCAGTTTATACTACCGGGGCAATCAGCCCCAGCATTTT

length: 15
size: once
D: TRBD1
V: TRBV5-1
J: TRBJ1-3
CDR3: CASSRTGSDGNTIYF
DNA: TGCGCCAGCAGCCGGACAGGGTCCGACGGAAACACCATATATTTT

length: 14
size: -
D: -
V: TRBV5-4
J: TRBJ2-5
CDR3: CASSSQGGEGTQYF
DNA: TGTGCCAGCAGCTCTCAGGGGGGAGAGGGGACCCAGTACTTC

length: 15
size: -
D: -
V: TRBV28
J: TRBJ1-3
CDR3: CASKRQGLSGNTIYF
DNA: TGTGCCAGCAAGCGGCAGGGGCTCTCTGGAAACACCATATATTTT

length: 17
size: -
D: -
V: TRBV3-1/TRBV3-2
J: TRBJ1-5
CDR3: CASSPGIFTGRRQPQHF
DNA: TGTGCCAGCAGCCCCGGCATATTCACAGGGCGTCGTCAGCCCCAGCATTTT

length: 13
size: -
D: -
V: TRBV19
J: TRBJ2-5
CDR3: CASSRAGEETQYF
DNA: TGTGCCAGTAGCCGGGCCGGGGAAGAGACCCAGTACTTC

length: 15
size: -
D: -
V: TRBV19
J: TRBJ1-5
CDR3: CASSRAFYSNQPQHF
DNA: TGTGCCAGTAGCAGGGCCTTTTATAGCAATCAGCCCCAGCATTTT

length: 15
size: -
D: -
V: TRBV4-2
J: TRBJ1-2
CDR3: CASSQDFQGYYGYTF
DNA: TGTGCCAGCAGCCAAGATTTTCAGGGGTACTATGGCTACACCTTC